Shown below are 9 T cell receptor beta chains from a single sample sequenced in a study of cytomegalovirus exposure and HLA in healthy donors. Primers for the PCR totalled 60 Vbeta and 13 Jbeta. Profiling relied on immunoSEQ multiplex PCR, and the TCRdb table lists in-frame clones only, not all of them. Of more than 50,000 clones listed, approximately 71% are singletons. Sequenced: PBMCs. These receptors all stem from a middle-aged man in good health and CMV-seropositive.

V gene TRBV7-7 combines with J gene TRBJ2-3, with D perhaps TRBD2 (5 bases). The CDR3 length is 13 residues. Germline lookup yields CDR1 SSHAT and CDR2 FNYEAQ (reference sequence). The V end was cut by 5 bases, the J end by 6 bases, with 12 bases between. The CDR3 bases are TGTGCCAGCAGCCCGGGAATCCCGGATACGCAGTATTTT. This gives the protein CASSPGIPDTQYF.

This clone was found once. This sequence joins TRBV6-1 and TRBJ1-3; D remains unclear. The V gene's germline CDR1 is MNHNS and CDR2 SASEGT. The V end lost 6 bases, the J end lost 0 bases, and 12 bases lay between the germline ends. The CDR3 extends over 15 amino acids. The CDR3 nucleotides read TGTGCCAGCAGGGGCTACGGAGGCTCTGGAAACACCATATATTTT. It codes for CASRGYGGSGNTIYF.

The chain couples TRBV6-1 to TRBJ2-5; TRBD2 is a possible D gene (5 bases). CDR3 size: 14 residues. Trimming cost V 6 bases and J 7 bases, with 18 bases left between them. CDR1 and CDR2 from the germline V gene are MNHNS and SASEGT. CDR3: CASRADWASWTQYF. DNA of the CDR3: TGTGCCAGCAGGGCGGACTGGGCGTCTTGGACCCAGTACTTC.

This clone was counted between two and nine times. The V gene is TRBV19, the J gene TRBJ1-1, with D possibly matching TRBD1 (5 bases). The CDR3 length is 15 residues. Trimming removed 9 bases at V and 4 bases at J, with 21 bases between. The germline V gene has CDR1 LNHDA and CDR2 SQIVND (reference sequence). This CDR3 reads CASKPGPGVTTEAFF. The CDR3 bases are TGTGCCAGCAAACCAGGGCCGGGGGTGACCACTGAAGCTTTCTTT.

The sample holds one count of this clone. The chain recombines TRBV9 with TRBJ2-7; 7 bases are a match to TRBD1. The CDR3 has 15 residues. J gave up 2 bases and V 0 bases, and 5 bases lay outside the gene matches. Germline V gives CDR1 SGDLS, CDR2 YYNGEE. CDR3 residues: CASSVGQGRAYEQYF. The CDR3 DNA reads as TGTGCCAGCAGCGTAGGACAGGGAAGAGCCTACGAGCAGTACTTC.

This chain uses TRBV5-1 with TRBJ1-6, with TRBD1 as a possible D gene (5 bases). The V gene's germline CDR1 is SGHRS and CDR2 YFSETQ. The germline V and J ends were trimmed by 0 bases and 10 bases, with 17 bases remaining between them. The CDR3 extends over 16 amino acids. CDR3 DNA sequence: TGCGCCAGCAGCTTGGCGCGAGGTAGGGGTAGGTCACCCCTCCACTTT. Translation: CASSLARGRGRSPLHF. Looking up the rest from reference TRBV5-1 and TRBJ1-6 gives the full variable domain: KAGVTQTPRYLIKTRGQQVTLSCSPISGHRSVSWYQQTPGQGLQFLFEYFSETQRNKGNFPGRFSGRQFSNSRSEMNVSTLELGDSALYLCASSLARGRGRSPLHFGNGTRLTVT.

V and J are TRBV29-1 and TRBJ2-1, with 11 bases fitting TRBD1. Unmatched junction bases numbered 3, after V lost 8 bases and J lost 3 bases. Germline loops: CDR1 SQVTM, CDR2 ANQGSEA. This CDR3 is 13 amino acids long. CDR3 sequence: CSTGTGGYNEQFF. Here the CDR3 DNA reads TGCAGCACGGGGACAGGGGGCTACAATGAGCAGTTCTTC.

This clone showed up just a few times. The J gene is TRBJ1-2, the V gene TRBV29-1; tentative D call: TRBD1 (6 bases). With 5 bases removed from V and 6 bases from J, the gap between germline ends came to 7 bases. CDR3 length equals 10 residues. Germline V gene lookup returns CDR1 SQVTM and CDR2 ANQGSEA. CDR3 residues: CSVRQDGYTF. In nucleotides, the CDR3 is TGCAGCGTTCGACAGGATGGCTACACCTTC.

DNA of the CDR3: TGTGCCAGCAGTGAGGGCCCACTGTTTTTT. This gives the protein CASSEGPLFF. The chain employs TRBV2 and TRBJ1-4; D uncertain. Germline V gene sequence: CDR1 SNHLY, CDR2 FYNNEI. The V end lost 3 bases, the J end lost 13 bases, and 6 bases lay between the germline ends. CDR3 length: 10 amino acids.